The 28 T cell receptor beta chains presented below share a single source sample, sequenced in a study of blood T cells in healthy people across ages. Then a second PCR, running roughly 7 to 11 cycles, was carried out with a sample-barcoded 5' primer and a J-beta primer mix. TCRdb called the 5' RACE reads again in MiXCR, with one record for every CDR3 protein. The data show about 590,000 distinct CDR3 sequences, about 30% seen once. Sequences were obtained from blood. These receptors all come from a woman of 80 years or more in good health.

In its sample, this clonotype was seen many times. CDR3 sequence: CASSLEGQVSYEQYF. Written as DNA, the CDR3 is TGCGCCAGCAGCTTAGAAGGACAGGTCTCCTACGAGCAGTACTTC. This chain joins TRBV5-1 and TRBJ2-7; 7 nucleotides line up with TRBD1. In germline, CDR1 is SGHRS, CDR2 YFSETQ. V lost 2 bases and J lost 0; bases outside the gene matches: 5. The CDR3 totals 15 residues. Together with reference TRBV5-1 and TRBJ2-7, the CDR3 gives the full variable domain: KAGVTQTPRYLIKTRGQQVTLSCSPISGHRSVSWYQQTPGQGLQFLFEYFSETQRNKGNFPGRFSGRQFSNSRSEMNVSTLELGDSALYLCASSLEGQVSYEQYFGPGTRLTVT.

The CDR3 here is CGPQGSQVTYEQYF. CDR3 in DNA: TGCGGCCCGCAGGGGAGCCAAGTTACCTACGAGCAGTACTTC. The V and J genes are TRBV20-1 and TRBJ2-5, with D possibly matching TRBD1 (6 bases). The tail of the sequence fits TRBJ2-7 better, so the J call may be wrong. The CDR3 contains 14 residues. CDR1 and CDR2 (germline): DFQATT, SNEGSKA (reference sequence).

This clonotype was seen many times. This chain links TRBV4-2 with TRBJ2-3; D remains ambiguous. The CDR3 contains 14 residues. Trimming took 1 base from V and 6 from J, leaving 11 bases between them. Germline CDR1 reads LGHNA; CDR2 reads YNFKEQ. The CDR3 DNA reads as TGTGCCAGCAGCCAAGTAACTCATTCTGATACGCAGTATTTT. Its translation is CASSQVTHSDTQYF.

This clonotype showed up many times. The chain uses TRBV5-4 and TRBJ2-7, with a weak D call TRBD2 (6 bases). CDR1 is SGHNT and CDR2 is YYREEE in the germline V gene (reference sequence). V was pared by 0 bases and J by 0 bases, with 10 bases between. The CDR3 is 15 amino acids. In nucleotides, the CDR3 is TGTGCCAGCAGCTTGGCACCGGGGGACTCCTACGAGCAGTACTTC. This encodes CASSLAPGDSYEQYF.

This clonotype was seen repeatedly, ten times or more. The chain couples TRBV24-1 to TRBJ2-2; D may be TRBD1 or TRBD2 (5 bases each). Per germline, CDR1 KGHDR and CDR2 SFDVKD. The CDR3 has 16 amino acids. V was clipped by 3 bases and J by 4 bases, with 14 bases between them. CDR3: CATSDPRGAGTGELFF. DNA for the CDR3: TGTGCCACCAGTGATCCGAGGGGCGCTGGCACCGGGGAGCTGTTTTTT.

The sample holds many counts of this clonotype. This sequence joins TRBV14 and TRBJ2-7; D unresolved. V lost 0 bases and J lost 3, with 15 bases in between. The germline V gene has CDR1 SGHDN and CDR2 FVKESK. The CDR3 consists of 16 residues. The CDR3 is CASSQDNLREGYEQYF. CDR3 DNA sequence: TGTGCCAGCAGCCAAGATAATCTCCGAGAAGGCTACGAGCAGTACTTC.

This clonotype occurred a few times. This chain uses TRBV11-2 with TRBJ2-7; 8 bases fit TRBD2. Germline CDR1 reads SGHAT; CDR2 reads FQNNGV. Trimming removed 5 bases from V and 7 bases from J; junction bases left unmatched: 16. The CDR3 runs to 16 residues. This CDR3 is CASSREGGGPYNEQYF. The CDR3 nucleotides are TGTGCCAGCAGCCGAGAGGGCGGGGGGCCCTACAATGAGCAGTACTTC.

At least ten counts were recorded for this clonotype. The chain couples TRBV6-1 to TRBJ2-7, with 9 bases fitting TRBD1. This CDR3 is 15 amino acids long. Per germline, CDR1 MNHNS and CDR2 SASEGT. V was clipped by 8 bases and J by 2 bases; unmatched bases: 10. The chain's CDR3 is CASDRGTGTTYEQYF. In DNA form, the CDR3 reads TGTGCCAGCGATAGGGGGACAGGGACCACCTACGAGCAGTACTTC.

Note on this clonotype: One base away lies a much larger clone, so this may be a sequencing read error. The chain's CDR3 is CSARADAGEQFF. In nucleotides, the CDR3 is TGCAGTGCTAGAGCTGACGCGGGAGAGCAGTTCTTC. This chain uses TRBV20-1 with TRBJ2-1; D is perhaps TRBD2 (6 bases). Between the trimmed V and J ends, which lost 1 base and 10 bases, there was a span of 11 bases. In germline, CDR1 is DFQATT, CDR2 SNEGSKA (reference sequence). The CDR3 loop spans 12 amino acids.

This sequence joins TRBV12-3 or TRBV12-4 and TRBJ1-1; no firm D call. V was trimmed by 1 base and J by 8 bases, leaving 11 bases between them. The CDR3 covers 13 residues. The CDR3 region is CASSLGGIGEAFF. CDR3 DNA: TGTGCCAGCAGTTTAGGAGGGATTGGGGAAGCTTTCTTT.

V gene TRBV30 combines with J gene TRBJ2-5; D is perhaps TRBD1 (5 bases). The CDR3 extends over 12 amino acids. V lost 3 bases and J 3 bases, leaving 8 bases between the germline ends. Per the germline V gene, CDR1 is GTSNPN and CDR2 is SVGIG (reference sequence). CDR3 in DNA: TGTGCCTGGAGCGAAGGGGAAGAGACCCAGTACTTC. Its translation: CAWSEGEETQYF.

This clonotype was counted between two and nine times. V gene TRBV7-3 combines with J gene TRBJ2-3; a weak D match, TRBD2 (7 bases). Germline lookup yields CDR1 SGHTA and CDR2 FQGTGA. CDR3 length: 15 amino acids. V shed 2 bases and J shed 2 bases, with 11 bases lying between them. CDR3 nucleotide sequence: TGTGCCAGCAGCTTAGGGGCGGGGGCCACAGATACGCAGTATTTT. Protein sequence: CASSLGAGATDTQYF.

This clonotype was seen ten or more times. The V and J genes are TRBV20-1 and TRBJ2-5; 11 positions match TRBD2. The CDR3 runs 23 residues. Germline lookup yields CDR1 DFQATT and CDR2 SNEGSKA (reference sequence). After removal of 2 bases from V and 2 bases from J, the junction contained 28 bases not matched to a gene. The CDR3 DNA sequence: TGCAGTGCTAGACCGGTTGAGGCGCTTCGGACTAGCGGGCTAAATCGGAAACAAGAGACCCAGTACTTC. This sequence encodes CSARPVEALRTSGLNRKQETQYF.

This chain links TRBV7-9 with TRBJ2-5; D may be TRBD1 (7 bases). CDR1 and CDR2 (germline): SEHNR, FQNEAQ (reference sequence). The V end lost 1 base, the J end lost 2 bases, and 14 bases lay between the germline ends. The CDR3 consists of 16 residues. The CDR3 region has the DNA TGTGCCAGCAGCTTAGGGGGACTGGGACAGCAAGAGACCCAGTACTTC. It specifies CASSLGGLGQQETQYF.

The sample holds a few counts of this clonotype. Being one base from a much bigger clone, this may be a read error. The CDR3 sequence is CASRDLNEQYF. CDR3 nucleotide sequence: TGTGCCAGCAGAGATCTAAATGAGCAGTACTTC. V is TRBV7-9 and J is TRBJ2-7; D remains ambiguous. This CDR3 comprises 11 residues. Germline CDR1 and CDR2: SEHNR and FQNEAQ (reference sequence). V was clipped by 6 bases and J by 7 bases, with 10 bases between them.

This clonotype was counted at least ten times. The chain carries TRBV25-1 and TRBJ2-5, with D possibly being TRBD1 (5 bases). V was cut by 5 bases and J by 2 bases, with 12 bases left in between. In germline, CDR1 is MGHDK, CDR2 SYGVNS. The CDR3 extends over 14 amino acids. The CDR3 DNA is TGTGCCAGCAGTCCTGCAGGGTCGCAAGAGACCCAGTACTTC. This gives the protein CASSPAGSQETQYF.

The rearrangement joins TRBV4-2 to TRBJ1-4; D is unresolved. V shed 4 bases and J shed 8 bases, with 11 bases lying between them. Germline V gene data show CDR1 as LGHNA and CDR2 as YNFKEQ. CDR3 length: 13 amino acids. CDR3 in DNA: TGTGCCAGCAGCCGCCAGGAGCGAGAAAAACTGTTTTTT. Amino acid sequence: CASSRQEREKLFF.

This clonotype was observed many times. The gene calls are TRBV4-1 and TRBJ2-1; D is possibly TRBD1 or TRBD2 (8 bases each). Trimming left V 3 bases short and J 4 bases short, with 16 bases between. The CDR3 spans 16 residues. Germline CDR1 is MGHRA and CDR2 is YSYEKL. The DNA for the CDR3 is TGCGCCAGCAGCCACCAGGGGGCTAGCGGGTACAATGAGCAGTTCTTC. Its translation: CASSHQGASGYNEQFF.

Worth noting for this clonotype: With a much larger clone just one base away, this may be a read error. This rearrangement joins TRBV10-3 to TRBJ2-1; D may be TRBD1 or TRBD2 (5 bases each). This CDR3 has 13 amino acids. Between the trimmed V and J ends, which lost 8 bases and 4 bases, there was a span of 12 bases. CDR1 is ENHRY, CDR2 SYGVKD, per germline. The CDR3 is CAIGGPGYNEQFF. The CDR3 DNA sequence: TGTGCCATCGGGGGACCGGGGTACAATGAGCAGTTCTTC.

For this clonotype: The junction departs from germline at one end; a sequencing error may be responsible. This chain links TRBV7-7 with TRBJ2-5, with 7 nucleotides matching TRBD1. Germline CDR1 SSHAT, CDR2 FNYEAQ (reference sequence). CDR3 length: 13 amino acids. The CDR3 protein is CASSSTGMETQYF. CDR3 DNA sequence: TGTGCTAGCAGCTCGACAGGGATGGAGACCCAGTACTTC.

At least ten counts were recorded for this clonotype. The CDR3 here is CASSERGSNYGYTF. The CDR3 DNA sequence: TGTGCCAGCAGTGAACGGGGTTCCAACTATGGCTACACCTTC. The chain is built from TRBV6-1 and TRBJ1-2; no definite D call. Between the trimmed V and J ends, which lost 2 bases and 2 bases, there was a span of 9 bases. The CDR3 runs 14 residues. The V gene's germline CDR1 is MNHNS and CDR2 SASEGT.

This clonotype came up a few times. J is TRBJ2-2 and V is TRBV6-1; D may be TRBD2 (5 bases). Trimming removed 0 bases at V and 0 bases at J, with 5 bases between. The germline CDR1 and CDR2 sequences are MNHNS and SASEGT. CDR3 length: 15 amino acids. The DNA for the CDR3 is TGTGCCAGCAGTGAAGCGGGAGCGAACACCGGGGAGCTGTTTTTT. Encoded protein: CASSEAGANTGELFF.

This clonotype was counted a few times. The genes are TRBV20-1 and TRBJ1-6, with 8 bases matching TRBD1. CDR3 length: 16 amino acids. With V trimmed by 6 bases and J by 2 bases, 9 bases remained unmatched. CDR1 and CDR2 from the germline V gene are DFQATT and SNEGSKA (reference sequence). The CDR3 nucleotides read TGCAGTGCGAGATTTCCAGGGGGCCCCTATAATTCACCCCTCCACTTT. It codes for CSARFPGGPYNSPLHF.

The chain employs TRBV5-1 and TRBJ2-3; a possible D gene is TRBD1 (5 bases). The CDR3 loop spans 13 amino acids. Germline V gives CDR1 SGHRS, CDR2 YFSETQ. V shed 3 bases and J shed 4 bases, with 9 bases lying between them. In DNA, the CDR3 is TGCGCCAGCAGCTATAGACAGTCAGATACGCAGTATTTT. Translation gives CASSYRQSDTQYF.

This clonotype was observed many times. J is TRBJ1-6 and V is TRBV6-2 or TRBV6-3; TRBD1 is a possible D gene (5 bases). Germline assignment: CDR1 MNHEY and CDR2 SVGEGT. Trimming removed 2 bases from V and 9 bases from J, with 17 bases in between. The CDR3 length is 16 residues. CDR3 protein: CASSYAQGMGSSPLHF. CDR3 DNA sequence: TGTGCCAGCAGTTACGCGCAGGGCATGGGATCTTCACCCCTCCACTTT.

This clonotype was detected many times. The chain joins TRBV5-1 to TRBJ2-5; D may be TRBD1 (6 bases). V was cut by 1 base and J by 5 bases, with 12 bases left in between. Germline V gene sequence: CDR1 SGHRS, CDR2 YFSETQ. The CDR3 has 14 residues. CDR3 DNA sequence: TGCGCCAGCAGCTTGCGGACAGCTGTGGAGACCCAGTACTTC. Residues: CASSLRTAVETQYF.

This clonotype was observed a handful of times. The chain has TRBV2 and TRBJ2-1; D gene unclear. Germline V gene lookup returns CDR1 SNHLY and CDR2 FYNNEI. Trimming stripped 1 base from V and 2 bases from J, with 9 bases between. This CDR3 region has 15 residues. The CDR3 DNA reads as TGTGCCAGCAGTGAAGACAGATCTACCTACAATGAGCAGTTCTTC. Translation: CASSEDRSTYNEQFF.

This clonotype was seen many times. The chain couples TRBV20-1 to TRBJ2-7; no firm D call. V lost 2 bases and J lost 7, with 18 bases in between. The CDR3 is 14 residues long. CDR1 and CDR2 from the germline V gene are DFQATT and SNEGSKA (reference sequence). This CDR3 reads CSARMGFSLGEQYF. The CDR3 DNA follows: TGCAGTGCTAGAATGGGGTTCAGCCTTGGAGAGCAGTACTTC.